These T cell receptor beta chains were read from a single sample in a study of T cell responses to AZD1222 COVID-19 vaccine. The assay was immunoSEQ multiplex PCR, and TCRdb's table has in-frame clones only and misses some. This table has about 140,000 clones, 92% appearing once. The sample in question was peripheral blood, obtained 28 days after the second AZD1222 dose. The receptors here all came from an adult who received the AZD1222 COVID-19 vaccine. Each CDR3 is given with its conserved first and last residue. The D gene is left open where the match is weak. A row's size may be missing; if present it is once, few, many or a size class.

J	V	size	D	CDR3	DNA
TRBJ2-3	TRBV3-1/TRBV3-2	-	TRBD2	CASSQVVVLRGGTDTQYF	TGTGCCAGCAGCCAAGTGGTGGTCTTGCGGGGGGGCACAGATACGCAGTATTTT
TRBJ2-7	TRBV4-1	-	-	CASSHRQAGSPYEQYF	TGCGCCAGCAGCCATCGTCAGGCAGGGTCACCCTACGAGCAGTACTTC
TRBJ2-1	TRBV7-2	-	-	CASKPGLSPNEQFF	TGTGCCAGCAAACCGGGACTTAGTCCGAATGAGCAGTTCTTC
TRBJ2-2	TRBV10-3	-	-	CAIRILTGSRQSQNTGELFF	TGTGCCATCAGGATACTCACCGGGTCTAGACAATCTCAGAACACCGGGGAGCTGTTTTTT
TRBJ2-5	TRBV6-1	-	TRBD1	CASSEHGQGGETQYF	TGTGCCAGCAGTGAACACGGACAGGGGGGGGAGACCCAGTACTTC
TRBJ2-7	TRBV19	-	-	CASSISVGDEQYF	TGTGCCAGTAGTATAAGTGTTGGGGACGAGCAGTACTTC
TRBJ1-2	TRBV29-1	few	-	CSVVVQRSGGYTF	TGCAGCGTTGTGGTTCAAAGGTCCGGGGGCTACACCTTC
TRBJ2-1	TRBV7-2	-	-	CASSLGGVTYNEQFF	TGTGCCAGCAGCTTAGGGGGGGTTACCTACAATGAGCAGTTCTTC
TRBJ1-4	TRBV3-1/TRBV3-2	-	-	CASSLYRESNEKLFF	TGTGCCAGCAGCCTTTACAGGGAAAGTAATGAAAAACTGTTTTTT
TRBJ2-7	TRBV19	-	-	CASSNDGLFYEQYF	TGTGCCAGTAGTAACGACGGACTGTTCTACGAGCAGTACTTC
TRBJ2-7	TRBV18	-	-	CASSRSHPSVGNEQYF	TGTGCCAGCTCACGCTCCCACCCTAGCGTTGGGAACGAGCAGTACTTC
TRBJ1-1	TRBV5-6	-	-	CASSSRGGEAFF	TGTGCCAGCAGCTCACGAGGGGGTGAAGCTTTCTTT
TRBJ2-7	TRBV19	-	TRBD1	CASDRDRSSYEQYF	TGTGCCAGTGACCGGGACAGGAGCTCCTACGAGCAGTACTTC
TRBJ1-4	TRBV10-3	-	-	CAISVEGRGDEKLFF	TGTGCCATCAGTGTAGAAGGACGGGGGGATGAAAAACTGTTTTTT
TRBJ1-1	TRBV19	-	-	CATDNEVHTEAFF	TGTGCCACCGATAATGAGGTCCACACTGAAGCTTTCTTT
TRBJ2-7	TRBV7-6	-	-	CASSLVASSYEQYF	TGTGCCAGCAGCTTAGTGGCCAGCTCCTACGAGCAGTACTTC
TRBJ1-3	TRBV9	-	TRBD1	CASSPLGGQGGNTIYF	TGTGCCAGCAGCCCCCTAGGGGGACAGGGGGGAAACACCATATATTTT
TRBJ2-1	TRBV14	-	TRBD2	CASSRVVLADSSYNEQFF	TGTGCCAGCAGCCGGGTAGTGCTAGCGGATAGCTCCTACAATGAGCAGTTCTTC
TRBJ2-7	TRBV13	once	-	CASSIHQGSYEQYF	TGTGCCAGCAGCATCCACCAGGGGTCCTACGAGCAGTACTTC
TRBJ1-1	TRBV5-1	-	-	CASSLSSWGETEAFF	TGCGCCAGCAGCTTGTCGTCGTGGGGTGAGACTGAAGCTTTCTTT
TRBJ1-2	TRBV12-2	-	-	CASRSPPGQTNYGYTF	TGTGCAAGTCGCTCCCCACCGGGACAGACTAACTATGGCTACACCTTC
TRBJ1-6	TRBV6-5	-	TRBD1	CASSYSGTGGNSPLHF	TGTGCCAGCAGTTACTCGGGGACAGGGGGTAATTCACCCCTCCACTTT
TRBJ1-5	TRBV15	once	-	CATTRETAYSNQPQHF	TGTGCCACCACCCGAGAAACAGCTTATAGCAATCAGCCCCAGCATTTT
TRBJ2-1	TRBV5-1	-	-	CASSLASWDDNEQFF	TGCGCCAGCAGCTTGGCTTCTTGGGACGACAATGAGCAGTTCTTC
TRBJ2-7	TRBV11-1	once	TRBD2	CASSAFSGVSTYEQYF	TGTGCCAGCAGCGCCTTTAGCGGGGTATCTACCTACGAGCAGTACTTC
TRBJ1-2	TRBV7-9	-	-	CASSYGLSYGYTF	TGTGCCAGCAGCTATGGACTGAGCTATGGCTACACCTTC
TRBJ1-5	TRBV27	-	-	CASSLSVEGNQPQHF	TGTGCCAGCAGTTTATCGGTGGAGGGCAATCAGCCCCAGCATTTT
TRBJ2-5	TRBV24-1	-	TRBD2	CATRASGEETQYF	TGTGCCACCCGAGCTAGCGGGGAAGAGACCCAGTACTTC
TRBJ2-7	TRBV6-6	once	-	CASSGRVTGSYEQYF	TGTGCCAGCAGTGGCAGGGTAACGGGCTCCTACGAGCAGTACTTC